The 21 T cell receptor beta chains presented below share a single source sample, sequenced in a study of T cells in Graves' hyperthyroidism and ophthalmopathy. Using RNA transcripts as the source, TCR beta CDR3 regions were amplified. HTBI primers were the set used in a first-round RT-PCR of the TCR CDR3. MiXCR, run by TCRdb on the multiplex PCR reads, gives a single entry per CDR3 protein. The sample carries about 100,000 distinct CDR3 sequences, about 16% recorded once. The sample consisted of blood. These receptor sequences come from a woman in her forties or fifties with Graves' hyperthyroidism.

There are many counts of this clonotype. This chain links TRBV28 with TRBJ2-1; no clear D gene. The CDR3 is 13 residues long. Trimming took off 3 bases at V and 6 bases at J, with 9 bases between the two ends. CDR1 is MDHEN, CDR2 SYDVKM, per germline. CDR3 protein: CASSFPQLNEQFF. CDR3 in DNA: TGTGCCAGCAGTTTCCCACAGCTCAATGAGCAGTTCTTC.

This clonotype has a count of ten or more. The chain combines TRBV3-1 with TRBJ2-2, with TRBD2 matching over 9 bases. In germline, CDR1 is LGHDT, CDR2 YNNKEL (reference sequence). The CDR3 extends over 17 amino acids. Unmatched junction bases numbered 8, after V lost 0 bases and J lost 6 bases. CDR3 residues: CASSQESLAGYAGELFF. As DNA, the CDR3 is TGTGCCAGCAGCCAAGAGTCCCTAGCGGGATACGCCGGGGAGCTGTTTTTT.

The CDR3 region is CASSLFRTSGSSGEQFF. The CDR3 nucleotides read TGTGCCAGCAGCTTATTCCGGACTAGCGGGAGCTCTGGGGAGCAGTTCTTC. The chain combines TRBV7-2 with TRBJ2-1; 13 bases map to TRBD2. Trimming took 2 bases from V and 10 from J; bases not matched to a gene: 11. The CDR3 contains 17 residues. The V gene's germline CDR1 is SGHTA and CDR2 FQGNSA.

In this sample, this clonotype turned up many times. The J gene is TRBJ1-4, the V gene TRBV15; no definite D call. Per the germline V gene, CDR1 is LNHNV and CDR2 is YYDKDF (reference sequence). V dropped 0 bases and J dropped 7 bases, with 6 bases sitting between them. The length of the CDR3 is 13 residues. The CDR3 nucleotides read TGTGCCACCAGCAGAGATGGAGCTGAAAAACTGTTTTTT. It translates to CATSRDGAEKLFF.

This clonotype has at least ten counts. The chain joins TRBV6-2 or TRBV6-3 to TRBJ2-1, with D unresolved. Germline V gene data show CDR1 as MNHEY and CDR2 as SVGEGT. V lost 2 bases, J lost 0 bases, and 8 bases lay in between. This CDR3 is 15 amino acids long. The CDR3 coding sequence is TGTGCCAGCAGTTACGTGGAGAGCTCCTACAATGAGCAGTTCTTC. This translates into CASSYVESSYNEQFF.

Ten or more counts support this clonotype. The rearrangement uses TRBV5-1 and TRBJ2-7; maybe TRBD1 (5 bases). V shed 1 base and J shed 4 bases, with 9 bases lying between them. The CDR3 sequence is 13 residues long. Germline V gives CDR1 SGHRS, CDR2 YFSETQ. The CDR3 sequence: CASSLTGEYEQYF. The DNA of the CDR3 is TGCGCCAGCAGCTTGACAGGTGAATACGAGCAGTACTTC.

This clonotype came up many times. The V call is TRBV7-3, the J call TRBJ2-5, with a tentative D call TRBD1 (5 bases). Trimming stripped 0 bases from V and 2 bases from J, with 10 bases between. From germline, CDR1 is SGHTA and CDR2 FQGTGA. The CDR3 covers 15 residues. CDR3 region: CASSLTGQVQETQYF. In DNA, the CDR3 is TGTGCCAGCAGCTTAACGGGGCAGGTTCAAGAGACCCAGTACTTC.

This clonotype was detected many times. This chain links TRBV2 with TRBJ2-1, with TRBD2 matching 7 bases. CDR1 and CDR2 from the germline V gene are SNHLY and FYNNEI. There are 18 residues in the CDR3. Trimming took 8 bases from V and 5 from J; bases not matched to a gene: 21. CDR3 bases: TGTGCCAGCTCCTACGGGGGGAGCTTAAAGGAGGGCCACAATGAGCAGTTCTTC. As protein: CASSYGGSLKEGHNEQFF. The whole variable domain, remainder taken from reference TRBV2 and TRBJ2-1, is EPEVTQTPSHQVTQMGQEVILRCVPISNHLYFYWYRQILGQKVEFLVSFYNNEISEKSEIFDDQFSVERPDGSNFTLKIRSTKLEDSAMYFCASSYGGSLKEGHNEQFFGPGTRLTVL.

The gene calls are TRBV28 and TRBJ1-2, with D unclear. Trimming shortened V by 5 bases and J by 4 bases, and 14 bases separated the two germline ends. This CDR3 spans 14 amino acids. The germline CDR1 and CDR2 sequences are MDHEN and SYDVKM. The CDR3 coding sequence is TGTGCCAGCAGTGTGTATCTGGCGGGCTATGGCTACACCTTC. It yields the protein CASSVYLAGYGYTF.

The J gene is TRBJ2-3, the V gene TRBV28; 14 bases match TRBD2. The germline V gene has CDR1 MDHEN and CDR2 SYDVKM. This CDR3 spans 17 amino acids. J was trimmed by 4 bases and V by 6 bases; bases with no gene match: 9. CDR3: CASSPGTSGSNADTQYF. As DNA, the CDR3 is TGTGCCAGCAGCCCCGGGACTAGCGGGAGTAACGCAGATACGCAGTATTTT.

Ten or more counts support this clonotype. This chain connects TRBV5-1 to TRBJ2-3; 8 bases fit TRBD1. This CDR3 spans 15 amino acids. V lost 0 bases, J lost 3 bases, and 3 bases stayed unmatched. Germline V gives CDR1 SGHRS, CDR2 YFSETQ. CDR3 loop: CASSLADRGTDTQYF. The DNA for the CDR3 is TGCGCCAGCAGCTTGGCCGACAGGGGAACAGATACGCAGTATTTT.

In its sample, this clonotype was seen many times. V gene TRBV7-2 combines with J gene TRBJ2-3; 8 positions match TRBD1. Germline CDR1 SGHTA, CDR2 FQGNSA. Trimming removed 1 base from V and 6 bases from J; junction bases left unmatched: 6. The CDR3 sequence is 15 residues long. The CDR3 sequence: CASSLGSGGWDTQYF. The DNA of the CDR3 is TGTGCCAGCAGCTTAGGGTCAGGGGGCTGGGATACGCAGTATTTT.

This clonotype came up many times. This chain uses TRBV5-1 with TRBJ2-3; unclear D gene. From germline, CDR1 is SGHRS and CDR2 YFSETQ. V shed 1 base and J shed 6 bases, with 12 bases lying between them. CDR3 length equals 14 residues. The CDR3 region is CASSLSQDGDTQYF. CDR3 bases: TGCGCCAGCAGCTTGTCGCAGGACGGGGATACGCAGTATTTT.

This clonotype was observed at least ten times. V gene TRBV4-1 combines with J gene TRBJ1-1; 10 bases agree with TRBD1. CDR1 is MGHRA, CDR2 YSYEKL, per germline. There are 15 residues in the CDR3. V was clipped by 5 bases and J by 4 bases; unmatched bases: 7. In DNA, the CDR3 is TGCGCCAGCAGCAAGCCGGACAGGGGGAGCACTGAAGCTTTCTTT. Protein: CASSKPDRGSTEAFF.

This sequence joins TRBV2 and TRBJ1-5, with a tentative D call TRBD1 (5 bases). The CDR3 has 15 residues. The V end was cut by 6 bases, the J end by 2 bases, with 14 bases between. Germline V gene sequence: CDR1 SNHLY, CDR2 FYNNEI. CDR3 region: CASRLAGGGNQPQHF. The CDR3 DNA follows: TGTGCCAGCAGACTAGCGGGAGGGGGCAATCAGCCCCAGCATTTT. Using reference TRBV2 and TRBJ1-5 for the parts outside the CDR3, the full variable domain is EPEVTQTPSHQVTQMGQEVILRCVPISNHLYFYWYRQILGQKVEFLVSFYNNEISEKSEIFDDQFSVERPDGSNFTLKIRSTKLEDSAMYFCASRLAGGGNQPQHFGDGTRLSIL.

This clonotype came up many times. CDR3 sequence (DNA): TGTGCCAGCAGCCTAAGTAGCGGAAAAAGCTCCTACGAGCAGTACTTC. It encodes CASSLSSGKSSYEQYF. The gene calls are TRBV7-9 and TRBJ2-7; possible D gene TRBD2, 6 bases. Germline V gene data show CDR1 as SEHNR and CDR2 as FQNEAQ (reference sequence). This CDR3 comprises 16 residues. Trimming removed 5 bases at V and 0 bases at J, with 17 bases between.

This clonotype was recorded at least ten times. This chain uses TRBV3-1 with TRBJ2-5; 7 nucleotides agree with TRBD2. The CDR3 sequence is 12 residues long. Germline V gene lookup returns CDR1 LGHDT and CDR2 YNNKEL (reference sequence). After removal of 4 bases from V and 5 bases from J, the junction contained 1 base not matched to a gene. The CDR3 here is CASSRGGETQYF. The CDR3 nucleotides are TGTGCCAGCAGCCGGGGGGGGGAGACCCAGTACTTC.

This clonotype appeared many times. The chain carries TRBV7-2 and TRBJ2-1, with D uncertain. This CDR3 contains 15 residues. V lost 3 bases and J lost 1, with 10 bases in between. Germline lookup yields CDR1 SGHTA and CDR2 FQGNSA. The CDR3 reads CASSLTPNSYNEQFF. Written as DNA, the CDR3 is TGTGCCAGCAGCTTGACACCGAATTCCTACAATGAGCAGTTCTTC.

This clonotype has ten or more counts. The genes are TRBV20-1 and TRBJ1-4; D is uncertain. CDR1 is DFQATT and CDR2 is SNEGSKA in the germline V gene (reference sequence). V lost 5 bases and J lost 0, with 10 bases in between. The CDR3 totals 14 residues. The CDR3 region has the DNA TGCAGTGCTTGTAGGACTTCAACTAATGAAAAACTGTTTTTT. Translated: CSACRTSTNEKLFF.

This clonotype was seen many times. The chain couples TRBV3-1 to TRBJ2-7; 7 bases are a match to TRBD1. This CDR3 is built from 14 residues. CDR1 is LGHDT, CDR2 YNNKEL, per germline (reference sequence). J lost 1 base, V lost 1 base, and 1 base had no gene match. In DNA, the CDR3 is TGTGCCAGCAGCCAAGGACAGGGATCCTACGAGCAGTACTTC. Translated: CASSQGQGSYEQYF.

This clonotype was detected many times. The rearrangement links TRBV30 to TRBJ2-3, with 7 bases that match TRBD1. The CDR3 runs to 14 residues. Trimming took 2 bases from V and 7 from J; bases not matched to a gene: 9. Germline V lookup: CDR1 GTSNPN, CDR2 SVGIG (reference sequence). The CDR3 loop is CAWSYGTADNTQYF. DNA for the CDR3: TGTGCCTGGAGTTACGGGACAGCGGATAATACGCAGTATTTT.